This T cell receptor (beta chain) was documented in a study of T cells expressing NK-cell markers (TCRdb year 2020). A note on the overall study: TCR beta-chain repertoires were profiled in sorted CD3+CD56+NKG2C+, CD3+CD56+NKG2C- and CD3+CD56-NKG2C+ T-cell subsets from several donors. Of the eight sequenced donors, seven were found to be HCMV-seropositive and one was found to be HCMV-seronegative. The study sequenced eight donors, all healthy volunteers chosen at random: three men and five women. Sequencing of the libraries produced 2 x 150 bp reads on Illumina HiSeq 2000/2500, MiSeq or NextSeq. On the study overall, not on this receptor specifically: Whether the expanded NKG2C-expressing T cell clones were specific for HCMV antigens remained unclear. In over five donors, the dominant CD3+CD56+NKG2C+ clonotypes were among the top 10 CD8+ clonotypes and accounted for about 1.0-7.5% of CD8+ T cells. Those dominant clonotypes were again the most abundant among CD3+CD56-NKG2C+ cells in several donors, at about 28.3-60.1%.

From the cysteine up to the phenylalanine, the CDR3 has a length of 13 residues. DNA for this receptor is not on file. The germline V gene (reference sequence) gives CDR1 as LNHDA and CDR2 as SQIVND. HCMV serostatus was determined by detecting HCMV-specific IgG in serum with a commercial ELISA kit. Peripheral blood mononuclear cells were isolated from blood by Ficoll density gradient centrifugation. Sequencing relied on an Illumina HiSeq 2000. TCR beta cDNA libraries were made by 5'RACE template switching that added a universal primer site and unique molecular identifiers. Synthesis of cDNA was primed from the TCR beta constant segment and was followed by two consecutive PCR amplification steps. Per the authors' processing: MIGEC was used to demultiplex reads and group the reads by UMI, and MiTCR was used to assemble and quantify clonotypes. Only TCR cDNA sequences supported by at least two reads were kept to exclude erroneous sequences. The tcR package was used for downstream repertoire analysis, and clonotypes were matched between fractions using CDR3 nucleotide sequence together with V segment. VDJmatch was used to annotate antigen specificity against VDJdb, with one amino acid substitution in CDR3 allowed. After TCRdb reprocessed the reads, each CDR3 protein sequence was kept as one row, without DNA. TCRdb's processing, not the study's, gives the V and J calls here. The sample table includes 250,000 to 300,000 distinct CDR3 sequences. About 4.2% of the sample rests with the top ten.

For this clonotype: Its specific antigen is unknown.

The sequence is built from TRBV19 and TRBJ2-1. This clonotype was obtained from a woman aged 18 to 75 in good health. Specimen: blood T cells: a sorted CD56 or NKG2C T cell subset, CD4+ or CD8+ T cells, or bulk PBMC T cells (not recorded which). The CDR3 amino acid sequence is: CASRKTLYNEQFF.